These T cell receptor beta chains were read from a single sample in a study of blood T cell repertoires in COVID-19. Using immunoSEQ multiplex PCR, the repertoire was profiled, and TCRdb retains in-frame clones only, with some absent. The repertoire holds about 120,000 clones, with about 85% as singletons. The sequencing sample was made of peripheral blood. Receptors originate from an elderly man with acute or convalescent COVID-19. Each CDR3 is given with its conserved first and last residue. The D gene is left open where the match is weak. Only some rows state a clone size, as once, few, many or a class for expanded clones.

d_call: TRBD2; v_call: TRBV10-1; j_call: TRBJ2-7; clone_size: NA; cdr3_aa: CASSEASGPTYEQYF; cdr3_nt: TGCGCCAGCAGTGAGGCTAGCGGGCCCACCTACGAGCAGTACTTC
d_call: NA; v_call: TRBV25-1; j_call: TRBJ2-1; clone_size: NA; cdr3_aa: CASSEQGGAQFF; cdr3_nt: TGTGCCAGCAGTGAACAAGGGGGGGCGCAGTTCTTC
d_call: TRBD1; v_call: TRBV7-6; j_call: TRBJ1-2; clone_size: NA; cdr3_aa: CASSPNSGRGVLSGYTF; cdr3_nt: TGTGCCAGCAGCCCCAATTCGGGCAGGGGGGTTCTCAGTGGCTACACCTTC
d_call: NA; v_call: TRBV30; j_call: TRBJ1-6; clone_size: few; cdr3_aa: CAWSVGSSYNSPLHF; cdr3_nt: TGTGCCTGGAGTGTGGGGAGCTCCTATAATTCACCCCTCCACTTT
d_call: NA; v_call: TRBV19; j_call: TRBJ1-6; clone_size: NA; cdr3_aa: CASSIPGWSPLHF; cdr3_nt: TGTGCCAGTAGTATACCAGGGTGGTCACCCCTCCACTTT
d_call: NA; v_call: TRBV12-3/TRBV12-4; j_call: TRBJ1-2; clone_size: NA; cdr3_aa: CASSFGGYGYTF; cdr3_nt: TGTGCCAGCAGCTTCGGAGGCTATGGCTACACCTTC
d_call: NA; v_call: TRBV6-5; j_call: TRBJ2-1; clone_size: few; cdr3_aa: CASGRRESYNEQFF; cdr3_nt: TGTGCCAGCGGCAGGAGGGAGTCCTACAATGAGCAGTTCTTC
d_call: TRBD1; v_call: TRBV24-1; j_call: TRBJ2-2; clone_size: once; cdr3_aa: CATSDPGQLGRSGELFF; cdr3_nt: TGTGCCACCAGTGATCCGGGACAGCTGGGTCGATCCGGGGAGCTGTTTTTT
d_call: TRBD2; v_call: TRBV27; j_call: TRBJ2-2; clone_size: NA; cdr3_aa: CASRQTSPGELFF; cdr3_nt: TGTGCCAGCAGACAGACTAGCCCCGGGGAGCTGTTTTTT
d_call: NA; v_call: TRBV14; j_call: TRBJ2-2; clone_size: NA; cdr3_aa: CASSRSYGGPNTGELFF; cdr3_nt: TGTGCCAGCAGCCGCTCATATGGCGGGCCGAACACCGGGGAGCTGTTTTTT
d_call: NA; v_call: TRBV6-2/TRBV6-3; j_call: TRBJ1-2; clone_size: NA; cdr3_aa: CASSRDWERSVGYGYTF; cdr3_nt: TGTGCCAGCAGTCGGGACTGGGAGAGGAGTGTGGGCTATGGCTACACCTTC
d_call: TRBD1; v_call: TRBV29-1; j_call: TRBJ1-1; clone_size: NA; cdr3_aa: CSVHRQGNTEAFF; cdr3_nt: TGCAGCGTCCACCGACAGGGGAACACTGAAGCTTTCTTT
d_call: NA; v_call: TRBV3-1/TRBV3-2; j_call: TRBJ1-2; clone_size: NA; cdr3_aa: CASSQVGTSYGYTF; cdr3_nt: TGTGCCAGCAGCCAAGTTGGAACTAGCTATGGCTACACCTTC
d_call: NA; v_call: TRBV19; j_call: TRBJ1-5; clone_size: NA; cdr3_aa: CASSRGSTITQPQHF; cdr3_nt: TGTGCCAGTAGTCGCGGGTCCACTATCACTCAGCCCCAGCATTTT
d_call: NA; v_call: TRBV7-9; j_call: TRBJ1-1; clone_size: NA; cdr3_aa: CASTPRGQSNTEAFF; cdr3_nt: TGTGCCAGCACCCCGAGAGGCCAGTCGAACACTGAAGCTTTCTTT
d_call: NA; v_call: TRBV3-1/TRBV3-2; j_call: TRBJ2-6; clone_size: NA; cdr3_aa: CASSPSGSHSGANVLTF; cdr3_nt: TGTGCCAGCAGCCCGTCAGGGTCTCACTCTGGGGCCAACGTCCTGACTTTC
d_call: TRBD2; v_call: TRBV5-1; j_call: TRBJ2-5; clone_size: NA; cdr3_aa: CASSLPSGGQETQYF; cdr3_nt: TGCGCCAGCAGCTTGCCTAGCGGGGGCCAAGAGACCCAGTACTTC
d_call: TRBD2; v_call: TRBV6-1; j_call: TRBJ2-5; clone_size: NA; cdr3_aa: CASSEVASGETQYF; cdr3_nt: TGTGCCAGCAGTGAAGTGGCTAGCGGGGAGACCCAGTACTTC
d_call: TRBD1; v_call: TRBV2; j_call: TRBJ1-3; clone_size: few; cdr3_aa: CASSEMEQGTRGNTIYF; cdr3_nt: TGTGCCAGCAGTGAAATGGAACAGGGGACGAGAGGAAACACCATATATTTT
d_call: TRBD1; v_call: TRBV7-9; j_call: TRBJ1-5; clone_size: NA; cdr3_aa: CASSITGANQPQHF; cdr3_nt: TGTGCCAGCAGCATAACAGGGGCCAATCAGCCCCAGCATTTT
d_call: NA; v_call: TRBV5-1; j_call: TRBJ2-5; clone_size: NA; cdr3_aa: CASSFDLLGSGQETQYF; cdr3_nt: TGCGCCAGCAGCTTCGATCTGTTGGGCAGCGGGCAAGAGACCCAGTACTTC
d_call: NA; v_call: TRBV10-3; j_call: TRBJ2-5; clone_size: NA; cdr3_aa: CAISERGAESQETQYF; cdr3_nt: TGTGCCATCAGTGAGCGGGGAGCGGAATCACAAGAGACCCAGTACTTC
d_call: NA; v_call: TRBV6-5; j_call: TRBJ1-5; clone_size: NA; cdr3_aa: CASTLDRRGQPQHF; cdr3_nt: TGTGCCAGCACCCTCGACAGGCGGGGGCAGCCCCAGCATTTT
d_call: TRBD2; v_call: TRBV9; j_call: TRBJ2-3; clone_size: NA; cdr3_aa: CASSGGLAGRLPSTDTQYF; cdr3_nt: TGTGCCAGCAGCGGCGGACTAGCGGGGCGTTTACCTAGCACAGATACGCAGTATTTT
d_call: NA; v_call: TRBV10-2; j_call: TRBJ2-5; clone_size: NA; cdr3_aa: CASSEEAETQYF; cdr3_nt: TGCGCCAGCAGTGAGGAGGCGGAGACCCAGTACTTC
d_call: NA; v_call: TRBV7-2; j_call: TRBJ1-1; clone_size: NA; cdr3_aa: CASSPQILANTEAFF; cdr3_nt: TGTGCCAGCAGCCCTCAGATTTTGGCGAACACTGAAGCTTTCTTT
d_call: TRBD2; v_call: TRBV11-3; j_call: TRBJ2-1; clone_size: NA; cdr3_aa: CASSLGGSSYNEQFF; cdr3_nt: TGTGCCAGCAGCTTAGGCGGGAGCTCCTACAATGAGCAGTTCTTC
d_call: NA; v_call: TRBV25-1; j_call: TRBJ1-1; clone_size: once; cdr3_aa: CASSPLTEAFF; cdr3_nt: TGTGCCAGCAGTCCCCTCACTGAAGCTTTCTTT
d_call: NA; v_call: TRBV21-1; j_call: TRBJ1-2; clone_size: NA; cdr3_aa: CASSRQGNNYGYTF; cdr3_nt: TGTGCCAGCAGCAGACAGGGAAATAACTATGGCTACACCTTC
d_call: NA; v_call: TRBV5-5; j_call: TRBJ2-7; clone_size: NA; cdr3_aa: CASSFGGLSSYEQYF; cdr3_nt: TGTGCCAGCAGCTTTGGAGGACTGAGCTCCTACGAGCAGTACTTC
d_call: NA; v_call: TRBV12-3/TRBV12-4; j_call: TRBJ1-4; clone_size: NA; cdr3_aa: CASSSGRELFF; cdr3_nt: TGTGCCAGCAGTTCCGGGCGGGAACTGTTTTTT
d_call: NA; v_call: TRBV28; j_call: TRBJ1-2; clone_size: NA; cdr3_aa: CASSLPSTGSYGYTF; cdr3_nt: TGTGCCAGCAGTTTACCCTCGACAGGATCCTATGGCTACACCTTC
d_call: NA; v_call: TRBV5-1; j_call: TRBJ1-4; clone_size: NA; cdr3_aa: CASSPIGGENEKLFF; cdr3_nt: TGCGCCAGCAGCCCCATCGGAGGGGAAAATGAAAAACTGTTTTTT
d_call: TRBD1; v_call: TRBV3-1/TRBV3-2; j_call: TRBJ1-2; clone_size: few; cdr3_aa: CASSQADWTGGGYTF; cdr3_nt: TGTGCCAGCAGCCAAGCGGACTGGACAGGGGGTGGCTACACCTTC
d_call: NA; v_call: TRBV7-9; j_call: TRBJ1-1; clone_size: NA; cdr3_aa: CASSLGQAHTEAFF; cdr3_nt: TGTGCCAGCAGCTTAGGACAGGCACACACTGAAGCTTTCTTT
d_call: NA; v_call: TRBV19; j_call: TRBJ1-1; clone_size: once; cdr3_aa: CASTPPDRGNTEAFF; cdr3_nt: TGTGCCAGTACCCCCCCCGACAGAGGGAACACTGAAGCTTTCTTT
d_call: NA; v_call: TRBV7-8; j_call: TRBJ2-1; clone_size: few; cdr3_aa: CASSLKGNEQFF; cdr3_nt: TGTGCCAGCAGCTTAAAGGGGAATGAGCAGTTCTTC
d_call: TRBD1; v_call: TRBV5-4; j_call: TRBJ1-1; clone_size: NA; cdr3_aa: CASSADRGNKNTEAFF; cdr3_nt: TGTGCCAGCAGCGCGGACAGGGGGAACAAGAACACTGAAGCTTTCTTT
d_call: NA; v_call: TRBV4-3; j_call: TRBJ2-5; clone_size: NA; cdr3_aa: CASSQPGVGTQYF; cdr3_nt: TGCGCCAGCAGCCAACCAGGGGTCGGGACCCAGTACTTC
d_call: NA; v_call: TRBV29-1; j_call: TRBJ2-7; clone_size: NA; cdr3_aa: CSVGQGSHEQYF; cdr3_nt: TGCAGCGTTGGGCAGGGGAGCCACGAGCAGTACTTC
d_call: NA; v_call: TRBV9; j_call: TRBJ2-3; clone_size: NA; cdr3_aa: CASSVDPGSTDTQYF; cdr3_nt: TGTGCCAGCAGCGTAGATCCAGGGAGCACAGATACGCAGTATTTT
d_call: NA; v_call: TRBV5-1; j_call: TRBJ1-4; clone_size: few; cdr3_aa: CASSLSSGDEKLFF; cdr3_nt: TGCGCCAGCAGCTTGTCTTCGGGAGATGAAAAACTGTTTTTT
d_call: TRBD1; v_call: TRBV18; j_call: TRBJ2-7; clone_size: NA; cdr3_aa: CASSPTGGYEQYF; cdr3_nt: TGTGCCAGCTCACCAACAGGGGGCTACGAGCAGTACTTC
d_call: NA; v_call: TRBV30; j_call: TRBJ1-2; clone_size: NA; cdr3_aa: CAWSPDNYGYTF; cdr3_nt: TGTGCCTGGAGTCCAGATAACTATGGCTACACCTTC
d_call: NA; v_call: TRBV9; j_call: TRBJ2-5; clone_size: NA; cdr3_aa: CASSALAQETQYF; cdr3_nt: TGTGCCAGCAGCGCCCTAGCTCAAGAGACCCAGTACTTC
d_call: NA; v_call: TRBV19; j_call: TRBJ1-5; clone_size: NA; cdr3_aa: CASSIRGSNQPQHF; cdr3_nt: TGTGCCAGTAGTATCCGGGGGAGCAATCAGCCCCAGCATTTT
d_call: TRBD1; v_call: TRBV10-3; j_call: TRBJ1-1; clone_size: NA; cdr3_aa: CASQGTANTEAFF; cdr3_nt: TGTGCCAGTCAGGGGACAGCGAACACTGAAGCTTTCTTT